A single sample gave rise to the 32 T cell receptor beta chains below, sequenced in a study of blood T cell repertoires in COVID-19. The protocol was immunoSEQ multiplex PCR, while the TCRdb copy is restricted to in-frame clones and leaves out a portion. The data show about 350,000 clones, roughly 87% seen once. Material for sequencing was peripheral blood. These TCRs come from a man younger than 40 with COVID-19, enrolled during active disease.

CDR3 sequence: CASSPPGLAGRGSSYNEQFF. The CDR3 region has the DNA TGTGCCAGCAGCCCACCGGGACTAGCGGGAAGGGGTAGCTCCTACAATGAGCAGTTCTTC. The V call is TRBV7-3, the J call TRBJ2-1, with TRBD2 matching 13 bases. Germline V lookup: CDR1 SGHTA, CDR2 FQGTGA. The CDR3 consists of 20 residues. Trimming took 5 bases from V and 0 from J; bases not matched to a gene: 13.

The chain joins TRBV10-3 to TRBJ1-2, with D possibly matching TRBD1 (6 bases). In germline, CDR1 is ENHRY, CDR2 SYGVKD. Trimming took 6 bases from V and 8 from J, leaving 19 bases between them. The CDR3 extends over 14 amino acids. The CDR3 DNA reads as TGTGCCATCAGGATGGAGTATGGGACACAAGGCTACACCTTC. It specifies CAIRMEYGTQGYTF.

This clone was detected once. V gene TRBV19 combines with J gene TRBJ2-1; possible D gene TRBD1, 6 bases. Germline V gives CDR1 LNHDA, CDR2 SQIVND (reference sequence). This CDR3 region has 15 residues. Trimming cost V 7 bases and J 0 bases, with 13 bases left between them. The CDR3 spells CASTKDRRSYNEQFF. CDR3 nucleotides: TGTGCCAGTACCAAGGACAGACGCTCCTACAATGAGCAGTTCTTC.

The gene calls are TRBV4-1 and TRBJ1-2; a weak D match, TRBD1 (6 bases). The CDR3 contains 16 residues. V shed 4 bases and J shed 2 bases, with 17 bases lying between them. The germline V gene encodes CDR1 MGHRA and CDR2 YSYEKL. CDR3 protein: CASSREPGQLNYGYTF. DNA for the CDR3: TGCGCCAGCAGCCGGGAACCGGGACAACTGAACTATGGCTACACCTTC.

The V gene is TRBV14, the J gene TRBJ1-2, with D possibly matching TRBD1 (6 bases). CDR1 SGHDN and CDR2 FVKESK come from the germline V gene. The V end was cut by 3 bases, the J end by 6 bases, with 11 bases between. The CDR3 is 13 amino acids. For the CDR3, the DNA is TGTGCCAGCAGCCAGTTTGGGGGCGATGGCTACACCTTC. Translated: CASSQFGGDGYTF.

The chain uses TRBV7-2 and TRBJ1-2; D unclear. Germline CDR1 is SGHTA and CDR2 is FQGNSA. Trimming removed 2 bases from V and 1 base from J, with 8 bases in between. This CDR3 has 14 residues. This CDR3 reads CASSLMRNNYGYTF. In DNA form, the CDR3 reads TGTGCCAGCAGCTTAATGCGGAATAACTATGGCTACACCTTC.

The rearrangement joins TRBV5-4 to TRBJ2-5; TRBD2 might be the D (5 bases). Trimming stripped 3 bases from V and 5 bases from J, with 14 bases between. This CDR3 region has 14 residues. The V gene's germline CDR1 is SGHNT and CDR2 YYREEE (reference sequence). The CDR3 region has the DNA TGTGCCAGCAGCTACGGAGCGGTCCCGGAGACCCAGTACTTC. It codes for CASSYGAVPETQYF.

CDR3 in DNA: TGCAGCGTTGGTGCAGGGTCCGGGGAGCTGTTTTTT. It codes for CSVGAGSGELFF. The rearrangement uses TRBV29-1 and TRBJ2-2; D might be TRBD1 (5 bases). Germline CDR1 and CDR2: SQVTM and ANQGSEA. The V gene lost 4 bases and the J gene lost 6 bases, with 9 bases spanning the gap. This CDR3 region has 12 residues.

J is TRBJ1-2 and V is TRBV5-1; D might be TRBD1 (5 bases). From germline, CDR1 is SGHRS and CDR2 YFSETQ. The CDR3 is 13 amino acids. Trimming shortened V by 4 bases and J by 2 bases, and 9 bases separated the two germline ends. The CDR3 reads CASSPDSNYGYTF. In nucleotides, the CDR3 is TGCGCCAGCAGCCCTGACAGCAACTATGGCTACACCTTC.

V usage is TRBV19 and J usage is TRBJ2-5; TRBD2 is a possible D gene (6 bases). This CDR3 is built from 14 residues. Germline V lookup: CDR1 LNHDA, CDR2 SQIVND (reference sequence). V shed 5 bases and J shed 4 bases, with 14 bases lying between them. CDR3 DNA sequence: TGTGCCAGTAGTCGGATGGCGGGGTCAGAGACCCAGTACTTC. It translates to CASSRMAGSETQYF.

This chain uses TRBV24-1 with TRBJ2-7; 7 nucleotides line up with TRBD1. The length of the CDR3 is 16 residues. V was clipped by 4 bases and J by 3 bases; unmatched bases: 11. From germline, CDR1 is KGHDR and CDR2 SFDVKD. The CDR3 here is CATSDSPGAGGYEQYF. In DNA form, the CDR3 reads TGTGCCACCAGTGACTCCCCTGGTGCAGGGGGCTACGAGCAGTACTTC.

The genes are TRBV18 and TRBJ1-3, with D maybe TRBD1 (6 bases). V dropped 2 bases and J dropped 3 bases, with 20 bases sitting between them. CDR3 length equals 18 residues. Germline assignment: CDR1 KGHSH and CDR2 LQKENI. This chain's CDR3 is CASSPASGRGYVGNTIYF. CDR3 coding DNA: TGTGCCAGCTCACCAGCCTCGGGCAGGGGATACGTTGGAAACACCATATATTTT.

The chain is built from TRBV4-1 and TRBJ2-2, with a weak D call TRBD1 (6 bases). The germline gives CDR1 MGHRA, CDR2 YSYEKL. There are 15 residues in the CDR3. V was clipped by 5 bases and J by 1 base, with 11 bases between them. CDR3 DNA: TGCGCCAGCAGCTCCCGACAGGTGAACACCGGGGAGCTGTTTTTT. It translates to CASSSRQVNTGELFF.

The CDR3 loop is CASSPTSISYEQYF. As DNA, the CDR3 is TGTGCCAGCTCACCGACTTCTATATCCTACGAGCAGTACTTC. The chain links TRBV18 to TRBJ2-7; D remains ambiguous. Germline values: CDR1 KGHSH, CDR2 LQKENI. The CDR3 covers 14 residues. V was clipped by 3 bases and J by 1 base, with 10 bases between them.

The J gene is TRBJ2-1, the V gene TRBV15; possibly TRBD2 for D (5 bases). This CDR3 comprises 15 residues. Trimming removed 3 bases at V and 6 bases at J, with 15 bases between. Germline loops: CDR1 LNHNV, CDR2 YYDKDF (reference sequence). CDR3 DNA: TGTGCCACCAGCAGTCCGCTACTAGTGGGCAATGAGCAGTTCTTC. Protein sequence: CATSSPLLVGNEQFF.

The table lists this clone with a count of one. The genes are TRBV6-6 and TRBJ2-7; TRBD2 matches at 8 bases. The CDR3 runs 15 residues. Trimming at V came to 8 bases and at J to 1 base, leaving 10 bases not matched to a gene. Germline loops: CDR1 MNHNY, CDR2 SVGAGI (reference sequence). CDR3 bases: TGTGCCAGCCGCTTTATAGCGGGGCGTTCCTACGAGCAGTACTTC. Translated: CASRFIAGRSYEQYF.

This clone was counted once. The J gene is TRBJ2-1, the V gene TRBV7-2; D is undetermined. From germline, CDR1 is SGHTA and CDR2 FQGNSA. This CDR3 region has 12 residues. Trimming shortened V by 5 bases and J by 8 bases, and 10 bases separated the two germline ends. The CDR3 bases are TGTGCCAGCAGCAGCGCTAGTGATGAGCAGTTCTTC. Its translation is CASSSASDEQFF.

The rearrangement joins TRBV27 to TRBJ2-5; a weak D match, TRBD2 (6 bases). V was trimmed by 7 bases and J by 1 base, leaving 13 bases between them. This CDR3 region has 14 residues. Germline values: CDR1 MNHEY, CDR2 SMNVEV (reference sequence). The CDR3 region has the DNA TGTGCCAGCACCGGAGGGTCTCCCCAAGAGACCCAGTACTTC. Translation gives CASTGGSPQETQYF.

The V gene is TRBV7-2, the J gene TRBJ2-1, with 11 bases lining up with TRBD2. The CDR3 runs to 18 residues. The trim removed 5 bases at V and 0 bases at J, leaving 9 bases unmatched. CDR1 SGHTA and CDR2 FQGNSA come from the germline V gene. The CDR3 protein is CASSPGTSGWSSYNEQFF. Here the CDR3 DNA reads TGTGCCAGCAGCCCCGGGACTAGCGGATGGAGCTCCTACAATGAGCAGTTCTTC.

This clone has only one observation. The rearrangement links TRBV24-1 to TRBJ2-2, with D perhaps TRBD1 (6 bases). Looked up from germline, CDR1 is KGHDR and CDR2 is SFDVKD. Deletions cut 2 bases from V and 2 bases from J, with 11 bases between. This CDR3 is 16 amino acids long. The CDR3 is CATSDWGHLNTGELFF. CDR3 bases: TGTGCCACCAGTGATTGGGGACACCTAAACACCGGGGAGCTGTTTTTT.

CDR3 in amino acids: CAWSRGTGDSPLHF. CDR3 sequence (DNA): TGTGCCTGGAGTAGGGGGACAGGGGATTCACCCCTCCACTTT. The V gene is TRBV30, the J gene TRBJ1-6, with 10 positions matching TRBD1. The CDR3 consists of 14 residues. V was pared by 2 bases and J by 8 bases, with 3 bases of the junction left unmatched. CDR1 is GTSNPN and CDR2 is SVGIG in the germline V gene (reference sequence).

This clone is a singleton in its sample. The chain employs TRBV4-2 and TRBJ1-2; no firm D call. The CDR3 length is 16 residues. In germline, CDR1 is LGHNA, CDR2 YNFKEQ. The V end lost 0 bases, the J end lost 0 bases, and 11 bases lay between the germline ends. The CDR3 reads CASSQDGQLTNYGYTF. The CDR3 DNA reads TGTGCCAGCAGCCAAGATGGGCAGCTGACTAACTATGGCTACACCTTC.

V gene TRBV19 combines with J gene TRBJ1-4, with D possibly matching TRBD1 (6 bases). The CDR3 runs 13 residues. The V end lost 5 bases, the J end lost 9 bases, and 13 bases lay between the germline ends. The germline CDR1 and CDR2 sequences are LNHDA and SQIVND (reference sequence). CDR3 loop: CASSHDRIQKLFF. The CDR3 region has the DNA TGTGCCAGTAGTCACGACAGGATTCAAAAACTGTTTTTT.

V and J are TRBV5-1 and TRBJ1-2, with 7 bases that match TRBD1. This CDR3 has 15 residues. CDR1 is SGHRS, CDR2 YFSETQ, per germline. The V and J ends lost 0 bases and 2 bases, in that order; junction bases with no gene match: 4. The CDR3 bases are TGCGCCAGCAGCTTGGAGACAGGGCCCAACTATGGCTACACCTTC. Protein product: CASSLETGPNYGYTF. The variable domain in full, completed from reference TRBV5-1 and TRBJ1-2, reads KAGVTQTPRYLIKTRGQQVTLSCSPISGHRSVSWYQQTPGQGLQFLFEYFSETQRNKGNFPGRFSGRQFSNSRSEMNVSTLELGDSALYLCASSLETGPNYGYTFGSGTRLTVV.

The V gene is TRBV19, the J gene TRBJ2-5, with 10 nucleotides matching TRBD1. The germline V gene encodes CDR1 LNHDA and CDR2 SQIVND (reference sequence). This CDR3 is built from 16 residues. V lost 8 bases to trimming and J lost 5 bases; unmatched junction nucleotides: 14. Written as DNA, the CDR3 is TGTGCCAGTGGCGCGGCGGGACAGGGGTTAGGGGAGACCCAGTACTTC. It translates to CASGAAGQGLGETQYF.

The chain combines TRBV7-9 with TRBJ1-3; D not resolved. From germline, CDR1 is SEHNR and CDR2 FQNEAQ (reference sequence). Trimming removed 5 bases from V and 0 bases from J, with 8 bases in between. CDR3 length: 14 residues. This CDR3 reads CASSLGLSGNTIYF. The CDR3 DNA sequence: TGTGCCAGCAGCCTGGGCCTCTCTGGAAACACCATATATTTT.

The rearrangement links TRBV5-5 to TRBJ2-7, with D perhaps TRBD1 (5 bases). The CDR3 totals 13 residues. Trimming cost V 4 bases and J 3 bases, with 11 bases left between them. Germline assignment: CDR1 SGHKS and CDR2 YYEKEE (reference sequence). CDR3 DNA sequence: TGTGCCAGCAGCCGAAGCAGGGTCTACGAGCAGTACTTC. Its translation: CASSRSRVYEQYF.

The genes are TRBV11-3 and TRBJ2-6; 8 positions agree with TRBD1. Trimming removed 5 bases from V and 2 bases from J; junction bases left unmatched: 2. The germline V gene encodes CDR1 SGHNT and CDR2 YENEEA. CDR3 length: 15 residues. CDR3 DNA: TGTGCCAGCAGCCTGGGACAGGCTGGGGCCAACGTCCTGACTTTC. As protein: CASSLGQAGANVLTF.

The rearrangement links TRBV27 to TRBJ1-4, with D possibly matching TRBD1 (5 bases). V was shortened by 6 bases and J by 0 bases, with 14 bases between the two germline ends. The germline V gene encodes CDR1 MNHEY and CDR2 SMNVEV (reference sequence). This CDR3 has 16 residues. Written as DNA, the CDR3 is TGTGCCAGCAGATCCCAGGGCTACGCAACTAATGAAAAACTGTTTTTT. Translating gives CASRSQGYATNEKLFF.

CDR3 amino acids: CASSLGSSSGYGYTF. The CDR3 DNA is TGCGCCAGCAGCTTGGGGTCCTCGAGCGGCTATGGCTACACCTTC. The chain recombines TRBV5-1 with TRBJ1-2, with D unresolved. The CDR3 is made up of 15 amino acids. CDR1 and CDR2 from the germline V gene are SGHRS and YFSETQ. V was trimmed by 0 bases and J by 4 bases, leaving 13 bases between them.

This chain links TRBV6-5 with TRBJ1-5, with D possibly TRBD1 on 5 matching bases. CDR1 is MNHEY, CDR2 SVGAGI, per germline. This CDR3 comprises 16 residues. The germline V and J ends were trimmed by 2 bases and 4 bases, with 15 bases remaining between them. CDR3 sequence (DNA): TGTGCCAGCAGTTACACCTATCCTCAGGGTAATCAGCCCCAGCATTTT. Protein product: CASSYTYPQGNQPQHF.

J is TRBJ1-2 and V is TRBV3-1 (or the pseudogene TRBV3-2); TRBD1 aligns across 10 bases. From germline, CDR1 is LGHDT and CDR2 YNNKEL (reference sequence). V lost 4 bases to trimming and J lost 8 bases; unmatched junction nucleotides: 10. CDR3 length: 15 amino acids. CDR3 residues: CASSPPTGGGVGYTF. CDR3 DNA sequence: TGTGCCAGCAGCCCACCGACAGGGGGCGGAGTAGGCTACACCTTC.